This record concerns one T cell receptor (beta chain) sequence. The data stem from a study of blood T cell repertoires in COVID-19. Whole-study context: Specimens from acute and convalescent COVID-19 originated in the United States, Italy and Spain. In each case, the material was cDNA or gDNA derived from T cells, B-cell-depleted T cells, or PBMCs.

The CDR3 is 12 residues long. Germline V gene lookup returns CDR1 MNHNY and CDR2 SVGAGI (reference sequence). V shed 2 bases and J shed 8 bases, with 6 bases lying between them. Original processing methods: Nucleated cell counts were estimated from reference gene primer amplification. Sequenced by immunoSEQ multiplex PCR; TCRdb stores in-frame clones only, minus some. V and J calls and clone size are those listed in that table; D and trimming were worked out from the DNA. The sample carries 90,000 to 120,000 clones, approximately 88% recorded once. This chain uses TRBV6-6 with TRBJ1-4; D gene uncertain. The TCR originated in a human donor in a cohort sampled during active COVID-19. Input material: peripheral blood. This CDR3 is CASSYVGEKLFF. The CDR3 nucleotides are TGTGCCAGCAGTTACGTGGGCGAAAAACTGTTTTTT.